This TCR beta chain is from a study of identical twins. Study-level findings and limits: Fewer insertions marked abundant cord blood beta clonotypes; young adult naive trended weakly, memory not at all.

Template switching created a universal primer site, and the cDNA included unique molecular identifiers. TCRdb reprocessed the 5' RACE reads with MiXCR, giving one entry per CDR3 protein. Here the sample spans roughly 700,000 distinct CDR3 sequences, more than 6.5% being singletons. This clonotype was found a few times. Its antigen remains unidentified. Another study also made use of these data, one on yellow fever vaccine responses in identical twins.

The source is a woman aged 18-30 years in good health. Sample: PBMCs.

The CDR3 loop is CASSISPGGLYEQYF. The CDR3 DNA sequence: TGTGCCAGTAGTATAAGCCCAGGGGGATTATACGAGCAGTACTTC. V gene TRBV19 combines with J gene TRBJ2-7; 7 nucleotides agree with TRBD1. V gave up 2 bases and J gave up 4 bases; unmatched junction bases: 8. Germline values: CDR1 LNHDA, CDR2 SQIVND (reference sequence). This CDR3 has 15 residues.